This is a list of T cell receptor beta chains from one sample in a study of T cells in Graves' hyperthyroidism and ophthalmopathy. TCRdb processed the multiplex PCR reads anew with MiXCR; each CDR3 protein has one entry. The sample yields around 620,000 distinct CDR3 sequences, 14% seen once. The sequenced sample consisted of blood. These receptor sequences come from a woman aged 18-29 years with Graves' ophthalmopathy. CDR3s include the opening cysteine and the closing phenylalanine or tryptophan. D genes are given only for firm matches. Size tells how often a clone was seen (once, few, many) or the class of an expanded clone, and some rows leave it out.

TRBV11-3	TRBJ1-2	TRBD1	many	CASSLDPRGGTGYTF	TGTGCCAGCAGCTTAGATCCTAGAGGGGGCACGGGCTACACCTTC
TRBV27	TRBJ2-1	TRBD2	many	CASKGGTSVPIEQFF	TGTGCCAGCAAGGGCGGGACTAGCGTCCCCATTGAGCAGTTCTTC
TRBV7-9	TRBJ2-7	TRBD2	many	CASSLTSERYEQYF	TGTGCCAGCAGCTTAACTAGCGAACGCTACGAGCAGTACTTC
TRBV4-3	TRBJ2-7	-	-	CASSQDISLHSYEQYF	TGCGCCAGCAGCCAAGATATATCGCTACACTCCTACGAGCAGTACTTC
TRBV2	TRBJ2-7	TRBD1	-	CATRGQESYGQYF	TGTGCCACCAGGGGACAGGAGTCCTACGGGCAGTACTTC
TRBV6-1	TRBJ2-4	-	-	CASSFTDLAKNIQYF	TGTGCCAGCAGTTTTACGGACTTAGCCAAAAACATTCAGTACTTC
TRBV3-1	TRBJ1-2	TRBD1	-	CASPRTGNGYTF	TGTGCCAGCCCTAGGACAGGGAACGGCTACACCTTC
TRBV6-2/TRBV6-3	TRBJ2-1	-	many	CASSYSQRQPKRYNEQFF	TGTGCCAGCAGTTATTCCCAAAGACAGCCCAAAAGATACAATGAGCAGTTCTTC
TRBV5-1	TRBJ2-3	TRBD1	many	CASRQGEIDTQYF	TGCGCCAGCAGACAGGGGGAAATAGATACGCAGTATTTT
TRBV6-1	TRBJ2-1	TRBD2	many	CASMFPGVAGNNEQFF	TGTGCCAGCATGTTCCCCGGGGTAGCGGGAAACAATGAGCAGTTCTTC
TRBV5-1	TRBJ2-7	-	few	CASSPGQKSSYEQYF	TGCGCCAGCAGCCCTGGACAGAAGAGCTCCTACGAGCAGTACTTC
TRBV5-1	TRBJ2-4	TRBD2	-	CASSLGLADIQYF	TGCGCCAGCAGCCTCGGACTAGCTGACATTCAGTACTTC
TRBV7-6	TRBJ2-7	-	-	CASSPRLPRYYEQYF	TGTGCCAGCAGCCCAAGACTGCCTCGATACTACGAGCAGTACTTC
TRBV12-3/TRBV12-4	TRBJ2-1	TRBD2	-	CASSLGGLAGEQFF	TGTGCCAGCAGTTTAGGGGGGCTAGCGGGAGAGCAGTTCTTC
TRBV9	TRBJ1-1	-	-	CASSVPQDPQEGNTEAFF	TGTGCCAGCAGCGTGCCGCAGGACCCCCAGGAGGGAAACACTGAAGCTTTCTTT
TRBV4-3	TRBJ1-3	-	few	CASSQELVTGGNTIYF	TGCGCCAGCAGCCAAGAACTTGTGACAGGTGGAAACACCATATATTTT
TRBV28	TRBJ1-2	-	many	CASSLFNYGYTF	TGTGCCAGCAGTTTATTCAACTATGGCTACACCTTC
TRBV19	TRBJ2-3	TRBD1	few	CASSGTGRDTQYF	TGTGCCAGTAGTGGGACAGGGCGGGATACGCAGTATTTT
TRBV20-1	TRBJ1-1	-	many	CSRGLNTEAFF	TGCAGTCGAGGGTTGAACACTGAAGCTTTCTTT
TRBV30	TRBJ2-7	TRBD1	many	CAWSAGTGHNEQYF	TGTGCCTGGAGTGCTGGGACAGGGCACAACGAGCAGTACTTC